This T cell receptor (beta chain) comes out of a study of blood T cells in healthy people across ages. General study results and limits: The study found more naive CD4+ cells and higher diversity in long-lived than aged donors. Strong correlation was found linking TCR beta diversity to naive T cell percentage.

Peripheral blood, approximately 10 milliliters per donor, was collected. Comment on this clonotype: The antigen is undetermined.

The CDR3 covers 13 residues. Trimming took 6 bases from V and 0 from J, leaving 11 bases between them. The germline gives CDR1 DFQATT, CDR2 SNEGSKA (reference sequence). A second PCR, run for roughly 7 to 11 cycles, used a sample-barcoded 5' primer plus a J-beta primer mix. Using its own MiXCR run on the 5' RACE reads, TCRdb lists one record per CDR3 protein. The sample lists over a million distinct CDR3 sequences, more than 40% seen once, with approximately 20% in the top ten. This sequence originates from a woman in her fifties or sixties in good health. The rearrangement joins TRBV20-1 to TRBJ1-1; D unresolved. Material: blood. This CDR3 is CSANGGMNTEAFF. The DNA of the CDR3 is TGCAGTGCCAATGGAGGGATGAACACTGAAGCTTTCTTT.